One and the same sample provided the 30 T cell receptor beta chains below, sequenced in a study of blood T cell repertoires in COVID-19. Produced via immunoSEQ multiplex PCR; TCRdb's table is partial and in-frame only. The sample holds approximately 460,000 clones, approximately 89% seen once. Sequencing was carried out using peripheral blood. The receptors derive from a young man with COVID-19, enrolled during active disease.

The genes are TRBV7-9 and TRBJ2-1; 7 bases align to TRBD1. After removal of 2 bases from V and 16 bases from J, the junction contained 8 bases not matched to a gene. CDR1 SEHNR and CDR2 FQNEAQ come from the germline V gene (reference sequence). The CDR3 runs to 12 residues. CDR3 amino acids: CASSLIGGFAFF. In DNA form, the CDR3 reads TGTGCCAGCAGCTTAATAGGGGGCTTCGCATTCTTC. The whole variable domain, remainder taken from reference TRBV7-9 and TRBJ2-1, is DTGVSQNPRHKITKRGQNVTFRCDPISEHNRLYWYRQTLGQGPEFLTYFQNEAQLEKSRLLSDRFSAERPKGSFSTLEIQRTEQGDSAMYLCASSLIGGFAFFGPGTRLTVL.

The V and J genes are TRBV19 and TRBJ1-4; unclear D gene. Trimming removed 7 bases at V and 0 bases at J, with 12 bases between. Germline V lookup: CDR1 LNHDA, CDR2 SQIVND (reference sequence). The CDR3 sequence is 15 residues long. The CDR3 nucleotides read TGTGCCAGTACGGAGGGTTCCGCAACTAATGAAAAACTGTTTTTT. Translation: CASTEGSATNEKLFF.

The V call is TRBV30, the J call TRBJ2-2, with 7 positions matching TRBD1. The CDR3 has 12 residues. Germline V gene lookup returns CDR1 GTSNPN and CDR2 SVGIG (reference sequence). The V gene end was trimmed by 4 bases and the J gene end by 9 bases; junction bases not matched to a gene: 5. The CDR3 DNA follows: TGTGCCTGGAAGGGGACAGCCCGGGAGCTGTTTTTT. It encodes CAWKGTARELFF.

V usage is TRBV5-1 and J usage is TRBJ1-4, with D possibly TRBD1 on 6 matching bases. The CDR3 runs to 15 residues. Germline CDR1 reads SGHRS; CDR2 reads YFSETQ. V lost 4 bases, J lost 6 bases, and 16 bases lay in between. As DNA, the CDR3 is TGCGCCAGCAGCCCGCGTCCAGGGGTTGATGAAAAACTGTTTTTT. This gives the protein CASSPRPGVDEKLFF.

This chain connects TRBV29-1 to TRBJ2-5, with TRBD1 matching over 7 bases. Germline loops: CDR1 SQVTM, CDR2 ANQGSEA. Trimming at V came to 6 bases and at J to 4 bases, leaving 11 bases not matched to a gene. This CDR3 comprises 14 residues. CDR3 bases: TGCAGCGTCCGGGACAGTGGTATAATAGAGACCCAGTACTTC. This codes for CSVRDSGIIETQYF.

The chain links TRBV30 to TRBJ2-5, with 9 bases matching TRBD2. V was pared by 2 bases and J by 5 bases, with 6 bases of the junction left unmatched. Germline V lookup: CDR1 GTSNPN, CDR2 SVGIG (reference sequence). CDR3 size: 14 residues. CDR3 coding DNA: TGTGCCTGGAGTCAAGCGGGAGGCGGGGAGACCCAGTACTTC. Translated: CAWSQAGGGETQYF.

This rearrangement joins TRBV19 to TRBJ1-1; tentative D call: TRBD1 (5 bases). CDR3 length equals 14 residues. From germline, CDR1 is LNHDA and CDR2 SQIVND (reference sequence). V was trimmed by 1 base and J by 4 bases, leaving 10 bases between them. The CDR3 reads CASSIVGGTTEAFF. For the CDR3, the DNA is TGTGCCAGTAGTATAGTCGGAGGGACCACTGAAGCTTTCTTT.

The V and J genes are TRBV4-1 and TRBJ1-5, with D hard to call. The CDR3 is 15 amino acids. Germline V gene data show CDR1 as MGHRA and CDR2 as YSYEKL. V lost 0 bases to trimming and J lost 3 bases, with 9 bases between them. The CDR3 here is CASSQDVAVNQPQHF. Written as DNA, the CDR3 is TGCGCCAGCAGCCAAGATGTTGCGGTCAATCAGCCCCAGCATTTT.

In its sample, this clone was seen a few times. The chain links TRBV2 to TRBJ1-1; the D is unclear. The CDR3 spans 13 residues. V was clipped by 2 bases and J by 0 bases, with 4 bases between them. From germline, CDR1 is SNHLY and CDR2 FYNNEI. CDR3 coding DNA: TGTGCCAGCAGTGAATCTTTGAACACTGAAGCTTTCTTT. It encodes CASSESLNTEAFF.

The V gene is TRBV11-2, the J gene TRBJ1-4; D perhaps matches TRBD1 (6 bases). The CDR3 is made up of 14 amino acids. Deletions cut 0 bases from V and 8 bases from J, with 10 bases between. Germline CDR1 SGHAT, CDR2 FQNNGV. The CDR3 DNA is TGTGCCAGCAGCTTAGATCTTACAGGGGAAAAACTGTTTTTT. This translates into CASSLDLTGEKLFF.

V is TRBV9 and J is TRBJ2-3; D not certain. V lost 4 bases and J lost 2, with 17 bases in between. Per the germline V gene, CDR1 is SGDLS and CDR2 is YYNGEE. The CDR3 sequence is 16 residues long. CDR3 loop: CASSPWSGFFTDTQYF. For the CDR3, the DNA is TGTGCCAGCAGCCCTTGGTCAGGTTTTTTCACAGATACGCAGTATTTT.

The genes are TRBV19 and TRBJ1-5, with 8 bases matching TRBD1. CDR1 and CDR2 (germline): LNHDA, SQIVND (reference sequence). The CDR3 extends over 14 amino acids. Trimming at V came to 6 bases and at J to 3 bases, leaving 4 bases not matched to a gene. The CDR3, as DNA: TGTGCCAGTAGGCGACAGGGGTACAATCAGCCCCAGCATTTT. Translating it yields CASRRQGYNQPQHF.

This clone occurred a few times. The chain uses TRBV7-9 and TRBJ2-5, with 7 bases matching TRBD2. V was pared by 8 bases and J by 9 bases, with 15 bases of the junction left unmatched. The CDR3 loop spans 14 amino acids. CDR1 is SEHNR, CDR2 FQNEAQ, per germline (reference sequence). The CDR3 loop reads CASGDYGSTQAQYF. For the CDR3, the DNA is TGTGCCAGCGGGGACTATGGCAGTACCCAGGCCCAGTACTTC.

The gene calls are TRBV30 and TRBJ1-5; D might be TRBD1 (5 bases). From germline, CDR1 is GTSNPN and CDR2 SVGIG (reference sequence). This CDR3 is 12 amino acids long. Trimming removed 8 bases at V and 6 bases at J, with 14 bases between. CDR3 sequence: CALGLQGQPQHF. In nucleotides, the CDR3 is TGTGCCCTTGGCCTGCAGGGTCAGCCCCAGCATTTT.

The chain couples TRBV13 to TRBJ2-7; D perhaps matches TRBD2 (7 bases). Germline V gene sequence: CDR1 PRHDT, CDR2 FYEKMQ (reference sequence). The CDR3 sequence is 15 residues long. Trimming left V 4 bases short and J 0 bases short, with 13 bases between. This CDR3 is CASSYRGGPSYEQYF. CDR3 DNA sequence: TGTGCCAGCAGCTACCGCGGGGGCCCCTCCTACGAGCAGTACTTC.

The chain carries TRBV21-1 and TRBJ2-7; the table's D call, TRBD2, has no DNA check behind it. TRBV21-1 is described as a pseudogene. The CDR3 has 15 amino acids. CDR3 sequence: CASRKLGGRAHEQYF. The CDR3 DNA is TGTGCCAGCAGGAAACTTGGCGGGAGGGCCCACGAGCAGTACTTC.

This chain joins TRBV5-4 and TRBJ1-2; 7 bases map to TRBD1. V lost 0 bases to trimming and J lost 6 bases; unmatched junction nucleotides: 2. Germline V lookup: CDR1 SGHNT, CDR2 YYREEE (reference sequence). The CDR3 consists of 13 residues. Here the CDR3 reads CASSLEGGDGYTF. DNA for the CDR3: TGTGCCAGCAGCTTGGAAGGGGGCGATGGCTACACCTTC.

This rearrangement joins TRBV7-9 to TRBJ2-7; 9 nucleotides match TRBD2. The trim removed 3 bases at V and 2 bases at J, leaving 11 bases unmatched. The CDR3 is made up of 17 amino acids. Germline assignment: CDR1 SEHNR and CDR2 FQNEAQ (reference sequence). The CDR3 loop reads CASSFSRAGGITYEQYF. The CDR3 bases are TGTGCCAGCAGCTTTTCCCGGGCGGGAGGGATTACCTACGAGCAGTACTTC.

This chain connects TRBV15 to TRBJ2-3; TRBD2 might be the D (5 bases). Trimming removed 1 base at V and 1 base at J, with 9 bases between. Germline V gives CDR1 LNHNV, CDR2 YYDKDF (reference sequence). This CDR3 has 15 residues. CDR3 DNA: TGTGCCACCAGCAGAGGGCTAGCTGGCACAGATACGCAGTATTTT. Translation gives CATSRGLAGTDTQYF.

The rearrangement joins TRBV5-4 to TRBJ1-3; D is unclear. This CDR3 spans 14 amino acids. Looked up from germline, CDR1 is SGHNT and CDR2 is YYREEE (reference sequence). Trimming stripped 0 bases from V and 4 bases from J, with 8 bases between. DNA of the CDR3: TGTGCCAGCAGCTTGGTCGGAGCCGGAAACACCATATATTTT. Residues: CASSLVGAGNTIYF.

This clone was detected only once. The chain joins TRBV18 to TRBJ2-2; 13 bases agree with TRBD2. Trimming took 4 bases from V and 6 from J; bases not matched to a gene: 2. The germline gives CDR1 KGHSH, CDR2 LQKENI. The CDR3 runs to 15 residues. Written as DNA, the CDR3 is TGTGCCAGCTCACAAGGACTAGCGGGAGCCGGGGAGCTGTTTTTT. Encoded protein: CASSQGLAGAGELFF.

The count of this clone is one. The chain recombines TRBV29-1 with TRBJ2-1, with 11 bases lining up with TRBD1. The V gene's germline CDR1 is SQVTM and CDR2 ANQGSEA. The CDR3 has 13 residues. The junction had 5 bases not matched to a gene; V was cut back by 7 bases and J by 6 bases. The CDR3 protein is CSGGQGAVNEQFF. The CDR3 DNA reads TGCAGCGGCGGACAGGGGGCGGTCAATGAGCAGTTCTTC.

This clone was observed once. The rearrangement joins TRBV7-9 to TRBJ2-7, with 8 bases matching TRBD1. Looked up from germline, CDR1 is SEHNR and CDR2 is FQNEAQ (reference sequence). The CDR3 length is 16 residues. V lost 3 bases, J lost 7 bases, and 14 bases stayed unmatched. The CDR3: CASSFIIGQGPGEQYF. DNA of the CDR3: TGTGCCAGCAGCTTCATAATCGGACAGGGCCCGGGGGAGCAGTACTTC.

The rearrangement uses TRBV6-5 and TRBJ2-3; 7 bases match TRBD2. The CDR3 is 15 amino acids. The germline V gene encodes CDR1 MNHEY and CDR2 SVGAGI. V lost 7 bases, J lost 4 bases, and 11 bases stayed unmatched. CDR3 region: CASTSFSGVPDTQYF. In DNA, the CDR3 is TGTGCCAGCACCTCCTTCAGCGGGGTCCCAGATACGCAGTATTTT.

The rearrangement links TRBV19 to TRBJ2-1, with 11 positions matching TRBD2. Germline assignment: CDR1 LNHDA and CDR2 SQIVND (reference sequence). The ends lost 3 bases at V and 1 base at J; junction bases unmatched: 5. The CDR3 totals 17 residues. The CDR3, as DNA: TGTGCCAGTAGTATCCCCGGACTAGCGGGTTCCTACAATGAGCAGTTCTTC. It codes for CASSIPGLAGSYNEQFF.

Worth noting for this clone: In the same sample, other DNA sequences code for this CDR3. The chain combines TRBV7-9 with TRBJ2-7; weak D call: TRBD2 (6 bases). Deletions cut 4 bases from V and 1 base from J, with 8 bases between. The CDR3 consists of 13 residues. CDR1 SEHNR and CDR2 FQNEAQ come from the germline V gene (reference sequence). CDR3 protein: CASSSGLSYEQYF. The CDR3 DNA reads as TGTGCCAGCAGCTCGGGACTTTCCTACGAGCAGTACTTC.

The genes are TRBV27 and TRBJ2-7; D perhaps matches TRBD1 (5 bases). V dropped 2 bases and J dropped 3 bases, with 8 bases sitting between them. CDR3 size: 13 residues. Germline CDR1 reads MNHEY; CDR2 reads SMNVEV (reference sequence). DNA of the CDR3: TGTGCCAGCAGTTTACCTGGACACTACGAGCAGTACTTC. Translated: CASSLPGHYEQYF.

The CDR3 nucleotides are TGTGCCAGTAGTATAGATTACTTTTCGGAGGACGGATCGGAGACCCAGTACTTC. Translating it yields CASSIDYFSEDGSETQYF. The rearrangement uses TRBV19 and TRBJ2-5, with D perhaps TRBD2 (5 bases). Germline-derived CDR1 and CDR2 are LNHDA and SQIVND (reference sequence). CDR3 length: 18 amino acids. With 0 bases removed from V and 5 bases from J, the gap between germline ends came to 22 bases. Looking up the rest from reference TRBV19 and TRBJ2-5 gives the full variable domain: DGGITQSPKYLFRKEGQNVTLSCEQNLNHDAMYWYRQDPGQGLRLIYYSQIVNDFQKGDIAEGYSVSREKKESFPLTVTSAQKNPTAFYLCASSIDYFSEDGSETQYFGPGTRLLVL.

This chain joins TRBV13 and TRBJ2-7, with 13 bases fitting TRBD2. Trimming at V came to 5 bases and at J to 0 bases, leaving 4 bases not matched to a gene. This CDR3 contains 16 residues. Germline CDR1 and CDR2: PRHDT and FYEKMQ (reference sequence). The CDR3 spells CASSTRTSGSSYEQYF. DNA of the CDR3: TGTGCCAGCAGCACCCGGACTAGCGGGAGCTCCTACGAGCAGTACTTC. The full variable domain, its missing parts supplied by reference TRBV13 and TRBJ2-7, is AAGVIQSPRHLIKEKRETATLKCYPIPRHDTVYWYQQGPGQDPQFLISFYEKMQSDKGSIPDRFSAQQFSDYHSELNMSSLELGDSALYFCASSTRTSGSSYEQYFGPGTRLTVT.

This clone was found many times. The sample has other DNA sequences that encode this CDR3 too. V and J are TRBV19 and TRBJ1-1, with D possibly TRBD1 on 5 matching bases. V shed 0 bases and J shed 3 bases, with 5 bases lying between them. The CDR3 is 13 residues long. Per the germline V gene, CDR1 is LNHDA and CDR2 is SQIVND (reference sequence). CDR3 coding DNA: TGTGCCAGTAGTATAGACAGGGACACTGAAGCTTTCTTT. This gives the protein CASSIDRDTEAFF. The full variable domain, with the rest looked up from reference TRBV19 and TRBJ1-1, is DGGITQSPKYLFRKEGQNVTLSCEQNLNHDAMYWYRQDPGQGLRLIYYSQIVNDFQKGDIAEGYSVSREKKESFPLTVTSAQKNPTAFYLCASSIDRDTEAFFGQGTRLTVV.